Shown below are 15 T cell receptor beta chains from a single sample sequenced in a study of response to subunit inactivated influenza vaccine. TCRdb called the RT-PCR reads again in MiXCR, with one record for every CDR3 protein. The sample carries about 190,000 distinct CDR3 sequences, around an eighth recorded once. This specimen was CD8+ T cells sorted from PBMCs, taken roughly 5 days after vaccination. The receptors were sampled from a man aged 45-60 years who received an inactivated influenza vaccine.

The CDR3 loop reads CATSEGGASAFYEQYF. The DNA for the CDR3 is TGTGCCACCAGCGAGGGGGGGGCTAGCGCCTTCTACGAGCAGTACTTC. J is TRBJ2-7 and V is TRBV15; D is perhaps TRBD2 (7 bases). The CDR3 loop spans 16 amino acids. CDR1 is LNHNV and CDR2 is YYDKDF in the germline V gene (reference sequence). Trimming left V 5 bases short and J 3 bases short, with 20 bases between.

The CDR3 spells CASSVEAGAGEKLFF. The CDR3 DNA is TGTGCCAGCAGCGTAGAAGCAGGGGCGGGGGAAAAACTGTTTTTT. This rearrangement joins TRBV9 to TRBJ1-4, with a tentative D call TRBD1 (6 bases). V lost 0 bases and J 8 bases, leaving 14 bases between the germline ends. Germline CDR1 SGDLS, CDR2 YYNGEE. The CDR3 has 15 amino acids.

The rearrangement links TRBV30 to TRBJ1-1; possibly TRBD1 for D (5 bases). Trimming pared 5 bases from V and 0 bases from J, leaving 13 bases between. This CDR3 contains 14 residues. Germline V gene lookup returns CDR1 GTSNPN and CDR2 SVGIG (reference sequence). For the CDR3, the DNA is TGTGCCTGGCGTAGGGGACTGTTGAACACTGAAGCTTTCTTT. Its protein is CAWRRGLLNTEAFF.

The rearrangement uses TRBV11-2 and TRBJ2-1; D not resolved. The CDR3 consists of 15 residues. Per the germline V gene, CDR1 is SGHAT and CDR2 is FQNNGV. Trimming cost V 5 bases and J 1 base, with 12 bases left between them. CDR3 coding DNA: TGTGCCAGCAGCCAAGGCCCAGGTTCCTACAATGAGCAGTTCTTC. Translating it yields CASSQGPGSYNEQFF.

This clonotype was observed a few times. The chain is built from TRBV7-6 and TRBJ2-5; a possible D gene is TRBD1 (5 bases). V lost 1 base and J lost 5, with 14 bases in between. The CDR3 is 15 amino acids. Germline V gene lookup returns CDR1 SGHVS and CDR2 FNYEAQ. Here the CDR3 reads CASSLVGQGWETQYF. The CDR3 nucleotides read TGTGCCAGCAGCTTAGTTGGGCAGGGCTGGGAGACCCAGTACTTC.

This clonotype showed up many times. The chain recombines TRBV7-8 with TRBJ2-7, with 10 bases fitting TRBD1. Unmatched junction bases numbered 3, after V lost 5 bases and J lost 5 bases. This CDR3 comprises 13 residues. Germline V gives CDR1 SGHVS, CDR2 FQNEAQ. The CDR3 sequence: CASSEGTGDEQYF. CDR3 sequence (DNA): TGTGCCAGCAGCGAGGGGACAGGGGACGAGCAGTACTTC.

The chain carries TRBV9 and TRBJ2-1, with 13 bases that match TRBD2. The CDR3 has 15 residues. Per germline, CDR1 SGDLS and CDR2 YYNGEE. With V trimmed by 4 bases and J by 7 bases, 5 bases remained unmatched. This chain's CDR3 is CASSHGTSGKNEQFF. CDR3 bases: TGTGCCAGCAGCCACGGGACTAGCGGGAAGAATGAGCAGTTCTTC. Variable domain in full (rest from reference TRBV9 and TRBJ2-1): DSGVTQTPKHLITATGQRVTLRCSPRSGDLSVYWYQQSLDQGLQFLIQYYNGEERAKGNILERFSAQQFPDLHSELNLSSLELGDSALYFCASSHGTSGKNEQFFGPGTRLTVL.

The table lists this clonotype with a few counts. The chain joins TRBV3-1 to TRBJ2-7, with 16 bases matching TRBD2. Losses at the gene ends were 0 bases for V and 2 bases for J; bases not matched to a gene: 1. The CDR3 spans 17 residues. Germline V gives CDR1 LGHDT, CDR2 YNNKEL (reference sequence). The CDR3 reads CASSQEGTSGRAYEQYF. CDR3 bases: TGTGCCAGCAGCCAAGAGGGGACTAGCGGGAGGGCCTACGAGCAGTACTTC.

The CDR3 loop is CSVEDSVSIGQLNAYNEQFF. CDR3 in DNA: TGCAGCGTTGAAGACTCGGTTTCAATTGGACAGCTCAACGCCTACAATGAGCAGTTCTTC. This chain uses TRBV29-1 with TRBJ2-1; perhaps TRBD1 as D (6 bases). This CDR3 has 20 residues. Germline-derived CDR1 and CDR2 are SQVTM and ANQGSEA. Trimming removed 0 bases from V and 2 bases from J, with 26 bases in between.

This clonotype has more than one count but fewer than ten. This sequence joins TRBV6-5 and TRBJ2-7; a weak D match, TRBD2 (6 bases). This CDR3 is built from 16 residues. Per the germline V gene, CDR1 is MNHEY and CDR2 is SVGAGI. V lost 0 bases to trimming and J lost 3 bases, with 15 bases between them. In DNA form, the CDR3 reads TGTGCCAGCAGTTACTCCGGTTACTCGGGGGTCTACGAGCAGTACTTC. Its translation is CASSYSGYSGVYEQYF.

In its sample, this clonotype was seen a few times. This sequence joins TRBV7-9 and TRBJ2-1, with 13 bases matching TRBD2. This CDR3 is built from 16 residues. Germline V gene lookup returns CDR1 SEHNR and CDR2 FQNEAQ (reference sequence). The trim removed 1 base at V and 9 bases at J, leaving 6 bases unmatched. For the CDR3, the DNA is TGTGCCAGCAGCTTAGGAGAAGGACTAGCGGGAGTTGAGCAGTTCTTC. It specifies CASSLGEGLAGVEQFF.

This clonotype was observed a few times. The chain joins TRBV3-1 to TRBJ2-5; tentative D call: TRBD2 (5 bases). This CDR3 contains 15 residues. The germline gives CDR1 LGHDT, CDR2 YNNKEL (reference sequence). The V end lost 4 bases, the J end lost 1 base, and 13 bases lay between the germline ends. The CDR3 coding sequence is TGTGCCAGCAGCCCCGGGCGGAGGACCCAAGAGACCCAGTACTTC. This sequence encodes CASSPGRRTQETQYF.

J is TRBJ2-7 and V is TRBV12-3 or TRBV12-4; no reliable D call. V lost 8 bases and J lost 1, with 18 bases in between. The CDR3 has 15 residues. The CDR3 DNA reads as TGTGCCAGCGCCCCCGAACATCGGGTTTCCTACGAGCAGTACTTC. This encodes CASAPEHRVSYEQYF.

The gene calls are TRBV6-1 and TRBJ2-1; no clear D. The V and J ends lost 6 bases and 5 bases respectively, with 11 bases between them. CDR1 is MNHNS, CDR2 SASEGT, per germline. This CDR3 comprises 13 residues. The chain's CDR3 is CASSQVGDNEQFF. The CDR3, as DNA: TGTGCCAGCAGCCAGGTTGGGGACAATGAGCAGTTCTTC.

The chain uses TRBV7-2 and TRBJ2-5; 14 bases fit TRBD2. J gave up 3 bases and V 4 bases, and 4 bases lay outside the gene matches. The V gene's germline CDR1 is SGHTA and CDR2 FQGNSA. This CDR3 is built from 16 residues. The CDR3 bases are TGTGCCAGCAGCTCGTGGACTAGCGGGGGGAAAGAGACCCAGTACTTC. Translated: CASSSWTSGGKETQYF.